The rows below give T cell receptor beta chains drawn from one sample of a study of T cell responses to AZD1222 COVID-19 vaccine. The table came from immunoSEQ multiplex PCR; TCRdb's copy has only in-frame clones and leaves some out. The table has about 180,000 clones, about 87% seen once. The sample was peripheral blood, taken 28 days after the second dose of the MenACWY control vaccine. Receptor source: an adult who received the MenACWY meningococcal vaccine as a control. The CDR3 runs from the conserved cysteine through the conserved F or W. The order of the fields is clone size, D gene, V gene, J gene, CDR3 length, CDR3 DNA, CDR3 protein. D genes are given only for firm matches. Part of the rows lack a size; the others show once, few, many or a class for expanded clones.

.	TRBD2	TRBV5-1	TRBJ2-1	19	TGCGCCAGCAGCCCCCCGGTTAGCGGGAGGGCCAATTCCAACAATGAGCAGTTCTTC	CASSPPVSGRANSNNEQFF
.	.	TRBV3-1/TRBV3-2	TRBJ2-2	13	TGTGCCAGCAGGGCTGCGAACACCGGGGAGCTGTTTTTT	CASRAANTGELFF
.	.	TRBV7-2	TRBJ2-1	17	TGTGCCAGCAGCTTGATTCCGACTGGGGGCTCCTACAATGAGCAGTTCTTC	CASSLIPTGGSYNEQFF
once	.	TRBV10-3	TRBJ2-7	14	TGTGCCATCAGTGAGTCAAATGGCTACTACGAGCAGTACTTC	CAISESNGYYEQYF
.	TRBD2	TRBV5-1	TRBJ2-3	15	TGCGCCAGCAGCTTGCGGGGGAGGGGAGCAGATACGCAGTATTTT	CASSLRGRGADTQYF
once	.	TRBV7-2	TRBJ1-5	13	TGTGCCAGCAGCTCCTCCGGGAGTCAGCCCCAGCATTTT	CASSSSGSQPQHF
.	TRBD1	TRBV19	TRBJ2-7	16	TGTGCCAGTAGTATAGGGGGCGACAGGGTCTTCTACGAGCAGTACTTC	CASSIGGDRVFYEQYF
.	TRBD1	TRBV6-4	TRBJ2-2	14	TGTGCCAGCAGTGAAACAGGGGACACCGGGGAGCTGTTTTTT	CASSETGDTGELFF
once	.	TRBV19	TRBJ2-3	13	TGTGCCAGTAGTAACAGATACACAGATACGCAGTATTTT	CASSNRYTDTQYF
.	.	TRBV9	TRBJ1-4	15	TGTGCCAGCAGCGCTACAGTTGCAACTAATGAAAAACTGTTTTTT	CASSATVATNEKLFF
.	TRBD1	TRBV6-2/TRBV6-3	TRBJ2-7	16	TGTGCCAGCAGTTGGACTCGGGACAGGTATATCTACGAGCAGTACTTC	CASSWTRDRYIYEQYF
.	.	TRBV18	TRBJ2-1	15	TGTGCCAGCTCACCCGGGACCCAATCCTACAATGAGCAGTTCTTC	CASSPGTQSYNEQFF
.	.	TRBV10-2	TRBJ2-5	14	TGCGCCAGCAGTGACCGACCCCAACAAGAGACCCAGTACTTC	CASSDRPQQETQYF
.	.	TRBV7-3	TRBJ2-2	15	TGTGCCAGCAGCTTAACCTTGGGGAACACCGGGGAGCTGTTTTTT	CASSLTLGNTGELFF
.	.	TRBV28	TRBJ1-2	14	TGTGCCAGCAGTTTAAGGTCGCCGGGCTATGGCTACACCTTC	CASSLRSPGYGYTF
.	.	TRBV27	TRBJ1-4	15	TGTGCCAGCAGGCTCCCCGGAGACACTAATGAAAAACTGTTTTTT	CASRLPGDTNEKLFF
.	.	TRBV7-2	TRBJ1-2	13	TGTGCCAGCAGCCCCACGGGCGGCTATGGCTACACCTTC	CASSPTGGYGYTF
.	TRBD1	TRBV7-9	TRBJ2-7	15	TGTGCCAGCAGCTTCTCGGGGGACAGGGCCTACGAGCAGTACTTC	CASSFSGDRAYEQYF
.	.	TRBV30	TRBJ1-4	10	TGTGCCTGGAGTAATGAAAAACTGTTTTTT	CAWSNEKLFF
.	.	TRBV6-2/TRBV6-3	TRBJ2-3	14	TGTGCCAGCAGTACCCCCACTAGCACAGATACGCAGTATTTT	CASSTPTSTDTQYF
few	.	TRBV6-1	TRBJ2-7	15	TGTGCCAGCAGTGACGGCGGGTTTAGCTCCTACGAGCAGTACTTC	CASSDGGFSSYEQYF
.	TRBD2	TRBV11-2	TRBJ2-7	16	TGTGCCAGCAGCGCCGGGACTAGCGGGGTGTCCTACGAGCAGTACTTC	CASSAGTSGVSYEQYF
.	.	TRBV7-9	TRBJ1-1	14	TGTGCCAGCAGCTTGGTAGGGGTGAGAACTGAAGCTTTCTTT	CASSLVGVRTEAFF
.	.	TRBV5-1	TRBJ2-1	14	TGCGCCAGCAGCTTGGGAACTCAGGGCAATGAGCAGTTCTTC	CASSLGTQGNEQFF
.	.	TRBV4-1	TRBJ2-7	15	TGCGCCAGCAGCCCCGTGGGGTGGGATTCCTACGAGCAGTACTTC	CASSPVGWDSYEQYF
.	.	TRBV14	TRBJ2-3	17	TGTGCCAGCAGCCTACCCAGGGGTAGCGGAGACACAGATACGCAGTATTTT	CASSLPRGSGDTDTQYF
.	.	TRBV27	TRBJ2-7	17	TGTGCCAGCAGTTTAGGTGGTGTTTGGGGGCCATTCTACGAGCAGTACTTC	CASSLGGVWGPFYEQYF
.	TRBD2	TRBV19	TRBJ2-1	14	TGTGCCATTTCGACTAGCGGGAGAAGCAATGAGCAGTTCTTC	CAISTSGRSNEQFF
.	.	TRBV5-6	TRBJ1-1	17	TGTGCCAGCGACACGGTTCGGGACTGGTACATGAACACTGAAGCTTTCTTT	CASDTVRDWYMNTEAFF
.	.	TRBV28	TRBJ2-5	15	TGTGCCAGCAGCCTAGGGACGGTGGGCGAGGAGACCCAGTACTTC	CASSLGTVGEETQYF
.	TRBD1	TRBV28	TRBJ1-5	15	TGTGCCAGCAGTTTTTGGACAGGGGGAGACCAGCCCCAGCATTTT	CASSFWTGGDQPQHF
.	.	TRBV18	TRBJ1-3	14	TGTGCCAGCTCACCTCAGGGCTCTGGAAACACCATATATTTT	CASSPQGSGNTIYF
.	.	TRBV27	TRBJ1-2	14	TGTGCCAGCAGTTTGGGGCAGGGAAATGATGGCTACACCTTC	CASSLGQGNDGYTF
.	.	TRBV6-2/TRBV6-3	TRBJ1-2	12	TGTGCCAGCAGTTACCTGGGCCAAACGGGCACCTTC	CASSYLGQTGTF
.	TRBD2	TRBV27	TRBJ2-3	15	TGTGCCAGCAGTACGTGGACTAGCGGTACAGATACGCAGTATTTT	CASSTWTSGTDTQYF
.	TRBD1	TRBV10-3	TRBJ2-7	15	TGTGCCATCAGCCTTGGGACAGCGAGTACCTACGAGCAGTACTTC	CAISLGTASTYEQYF
.	TRBD2	TRBV14	TRBJ2-3	16	TGTGCCAGCAGCCACTACCCGGGACTACAAATAGATACGCAGTATTTT	CASSHYPGLQIDTQYF
.	.	TRBV4-3	TRBJ2-7	16	TGCGCCAGCAGCCCTCAATCCCCGACGGGGTCCTACGAGCAGTACTTC	CASSPQSPTGSYEQYF
.	TRBD2	TRBV10-3	TRBJ2-2	15	TGTGCCATCAGCACAACTAGCGGGCACACCGGGGAGCTGTTTTTT	CAISTTSGHTGELFF
once	.	TRBV6-2/TRBV6-3	TRBJ2-7	12	TGTGCCAGCAGTACGTCTAGCGTCGAGCAGTACTTC	CASSTSSVEQYF
.	TRBD1	TRBV27	TRBJ1-4	14	TGTGCCAGCAGTTGGGACAGGGCTAATGAAAAACTGTTTTTT	CASSWDRANEKLFF